This T cell receptor beta chain came from a study of Ad26.COV2.S vaccination and SARS-CoV-2 variants. Method: immunoSEQ multiplex PCR; TCRdb's copy keeps in-frame clones and lacks some. The sample carries about 480,000 clones, roughly 87% recorded once. Treatment of the sample: roughly 20 received Ad26.COV2.S at low or high dose, single or two shots; 5 received placebo; per-sample allocation not given. Samples analyzed were those drawn on day 63 after the first vaccine or placebo injection. The origin of this receptor is a person aged 18-65 years who received the Ad26.COV2.S COVID-19 vaccine or a placebo. The material was peripheral blood, obtained in a trial of Ad26.COV2.S vaccine versus placebo.

CDR3 residues: CASSFPGTAADTQYF. The CDR3 DNA reads TGTGCCAGCAGCTTTCCCGGGACAGCAGCAGATACGCAGTATTTT. The chain joins TRBV5-4 to TRBJ2-3, with 7 bases lining up with TRBD1. The junction had 7 bases not matched to a gene; V was cut back by 2 bases and J by 4 bases. The CDR3 sequence is 15 residues long. In germline, CDR1 is SGHNT, CDR2 YYREEE (reference sequence).